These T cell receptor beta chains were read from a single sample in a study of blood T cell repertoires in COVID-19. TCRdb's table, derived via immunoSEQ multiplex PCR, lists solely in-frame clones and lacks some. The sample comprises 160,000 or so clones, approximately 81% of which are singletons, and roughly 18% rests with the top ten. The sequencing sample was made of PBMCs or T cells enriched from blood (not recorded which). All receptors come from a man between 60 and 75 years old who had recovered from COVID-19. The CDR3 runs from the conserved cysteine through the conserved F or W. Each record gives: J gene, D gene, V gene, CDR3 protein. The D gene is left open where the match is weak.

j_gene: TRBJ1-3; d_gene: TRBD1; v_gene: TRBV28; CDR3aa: CAGRDRGMGNTIYF
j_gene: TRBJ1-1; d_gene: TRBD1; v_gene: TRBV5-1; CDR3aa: CASSGTGGFTEAFF
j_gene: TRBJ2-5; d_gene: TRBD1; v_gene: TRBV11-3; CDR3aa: CASSITGQGAETQYF
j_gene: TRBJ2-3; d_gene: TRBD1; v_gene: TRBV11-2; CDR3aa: CASSLVLQGVRTDTQYF
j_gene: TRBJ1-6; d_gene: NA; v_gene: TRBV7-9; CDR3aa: CASSPGGVASPLHF
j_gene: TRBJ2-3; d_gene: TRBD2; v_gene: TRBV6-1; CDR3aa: CASSEALAGLTDTQYF
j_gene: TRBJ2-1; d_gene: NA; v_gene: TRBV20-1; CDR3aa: CSASGEEWNNEQFF
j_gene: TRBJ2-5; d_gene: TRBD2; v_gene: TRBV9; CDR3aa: CASSAGGGLGQETQYF
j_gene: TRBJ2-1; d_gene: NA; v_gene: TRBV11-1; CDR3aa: CASSHGGDYNEQFF
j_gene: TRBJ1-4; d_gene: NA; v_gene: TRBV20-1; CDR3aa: CSARAPRELFF
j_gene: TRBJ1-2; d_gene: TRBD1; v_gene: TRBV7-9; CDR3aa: CASGPPGQHYGYTF
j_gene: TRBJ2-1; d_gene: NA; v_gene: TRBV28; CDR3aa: CASSSVQEDEQFF
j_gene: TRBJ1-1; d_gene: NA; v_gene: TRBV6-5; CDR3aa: CASSAYKGENTEAFF
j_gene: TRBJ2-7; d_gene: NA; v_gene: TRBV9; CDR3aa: CASSGGSGLEQYF
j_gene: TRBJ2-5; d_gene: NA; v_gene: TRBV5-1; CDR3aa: CASSRDYQETQYF
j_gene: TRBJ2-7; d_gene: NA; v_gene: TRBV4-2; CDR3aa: CASSQGGGHYEQYF
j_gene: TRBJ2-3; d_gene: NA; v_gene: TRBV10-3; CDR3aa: CAISESTGATDTQYF
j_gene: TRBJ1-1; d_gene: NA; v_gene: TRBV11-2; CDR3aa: CASTVHRATEAFF
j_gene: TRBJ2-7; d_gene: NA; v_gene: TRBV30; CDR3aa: CAWSPSPRQSSYEQYF
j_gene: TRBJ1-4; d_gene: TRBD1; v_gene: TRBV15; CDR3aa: CATSRDPGTELFF
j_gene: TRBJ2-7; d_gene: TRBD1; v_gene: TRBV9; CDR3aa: CASSVDPRRDRGGEQYF
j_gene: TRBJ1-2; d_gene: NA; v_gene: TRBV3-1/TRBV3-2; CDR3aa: CASSQEDRGSGYTF
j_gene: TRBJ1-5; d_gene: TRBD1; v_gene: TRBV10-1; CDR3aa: CASGKTGNNQPQHF
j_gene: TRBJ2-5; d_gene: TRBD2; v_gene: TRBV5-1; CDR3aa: CASSLGLAGAETQYF
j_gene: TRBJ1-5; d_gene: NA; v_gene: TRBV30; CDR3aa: CAWSALLGDQPQHF
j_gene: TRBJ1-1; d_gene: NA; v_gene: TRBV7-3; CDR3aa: CASSSKNTEAFF
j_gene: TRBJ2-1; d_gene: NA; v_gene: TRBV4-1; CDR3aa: CASSQVLSYNEQFF
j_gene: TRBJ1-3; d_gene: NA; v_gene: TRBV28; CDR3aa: CASSLRVGGNTIYF
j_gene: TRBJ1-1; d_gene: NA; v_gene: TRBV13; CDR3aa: CASSPRVLGEAFF
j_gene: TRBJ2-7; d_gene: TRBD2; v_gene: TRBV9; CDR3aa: CASSVGLGLAIDEQYF
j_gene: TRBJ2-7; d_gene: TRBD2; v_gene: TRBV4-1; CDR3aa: CASSQERAGLAGYEQYF
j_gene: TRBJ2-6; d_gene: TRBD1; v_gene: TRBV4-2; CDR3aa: CASLASQGALPGANVLTF
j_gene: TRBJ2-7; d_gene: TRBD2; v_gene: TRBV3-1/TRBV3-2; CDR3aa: CASSHAGGGSYEQYF
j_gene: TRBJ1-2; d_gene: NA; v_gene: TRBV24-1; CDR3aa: CATSDRQYYGYTF
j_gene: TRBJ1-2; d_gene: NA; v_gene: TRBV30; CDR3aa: CAWSWGGYGYTF
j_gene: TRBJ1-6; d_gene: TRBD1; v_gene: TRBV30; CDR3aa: CAWSSGQDNSPLHF
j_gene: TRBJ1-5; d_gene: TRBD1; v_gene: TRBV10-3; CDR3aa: CAISETTGTGNQPQHF
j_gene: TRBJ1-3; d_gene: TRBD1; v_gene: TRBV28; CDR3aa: CASIGQGEPSGNTIYF
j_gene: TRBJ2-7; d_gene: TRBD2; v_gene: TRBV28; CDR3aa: CASRPAGVGYEQYF
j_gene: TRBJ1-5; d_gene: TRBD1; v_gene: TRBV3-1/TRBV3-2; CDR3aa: CASSPDRADQPQHF